This TCR beta chain was identified during a study of blood T cell repertoires in COVID-19. This CDR3 comprises 14 residues. V gave up 4 bases and J gave up 8 bases; unmatched junction bases: 4. From germline, CDR1 is KGHDR and CDR2 SFDVKD. Profiled with immunoSEQ multiplex PCR; TCRdb holds only in-frame clones, not every one. The sample contains over 200,000 clones, roughly 79% of which appear only once. Participants spanned ages roughly 18 to 95 years and resided in 20 to 30 US areas. The sequence derives from a woman in her forties or fifties with acute COVID-19. Sequenced: PBMCs or T cells enriched from blood (not recorded which). The genes are TRBV24-1 and TRBJ1-2; TRBD1 agrees at 12 bases. The DNA of the CDR3 is TGTGCCACCAGTGAGCACGGGACAGGGGGCGGCTACACCTTC. Its protein product is CATSEHGTGGGYTF.